One and the same sample provided the 30 T cell receptor beta chains below, sequenced in a study of beta chain features in type 1 diabetes. Expressed TCRB transcripts were sequenced because the entire RNA isolate underwent reverse transcription. The assay was immunoSEQ multiplex PCR, and TCRdb's table has in-frame clones only and misses some. Of more than 150,000 clones in the sample, approximately 9.9% are singletons; the top ten hold over 2%. Sequencing was performed on central memory CD4+ T cells from blood. Receptors originate from a woman aged 18 to 35 in good health.

The V and J genes are TRBV4-2 and TRBJ1-3; D not certain. This CDR3 contains 17 residues. Trimming removed 0 bases at V and 0 bases at J, with 12 bases between. Germline V lookup: CDR1 LGHNA, CDR2 YNFKEQ. The CDR3 protein is CASSQEIPGISGNTIYF. CDR3 DNA: TGTGCCAGCAGCCAAGAAATCCCGGGTATCTCTGGAAACACCATATATTTT.

The J gene is TRBJ1-4, the V gene TRBV6-6; perhaps TRBD1 as D (6 bases). The CDR3 has 15 residues. Looked up from germline, CDR1 is MNHNY and CDR2 is SVGAGI (reference sequence). V was pared by 4 bases and J by 7 bases, with 16 bases between. CDR3 nucleotides: TGTGCCAGCAGTTCACAGGGATCTGGAGGTGAAAAACTGTTTTTT. Residues: CASSSQGSGGEKLFF.

The chain carries TRBV18 and TRBJ1-2; possibly TRBD1 for D (6 bases). Trimming cost V 1 base and J 1 base, with 7 bases left between them. Germline CDR1 reads KGHSH; CDR2 reads LQKENI. The CDR3 runs to 14 residues. The CDR3 region has the DNA TGTGCCAGCTCACCACAGGGGGATAACTATGGCTACACCTTC. Translation gives CASSPQGDNYGYTF. Supplemented by reference TRBV18 and TRBJ1-2, the full variable domain reads NAGVMQNPRHLVRRRGQEARLRCSPMKGHSHVYWYRQLPEEGLKFMVYLQKENIIDESGMPKERFSAEFPKEGPSILRIQQVVRGDSAAYFCASSPQGDNYGYTFGSGTRLTVV.

This clone has more than one count but fewer than ten. The rearrangement uses TRBV4-2 and TRBJ2-3; 9 nucleotides line up with TRBD1. The CDR3 consists of 14 residues. Looked up from germline, CDR1 is LGHNA and CDR2 is YNFKEQ. J lost 3 bases, V lost 6 bases, and 4 bases had no gene match. The CDR3 bases are TGTGCCAGCAGTCGGACAGGGGAGACAGATACGCAGTATTTT. Translated: CASSRTGETDTQYF.

The J gene is TRBJ1-1, the V gene TRBV6-5; 8 bases agree with TRBD1. The CDR3 totals 13 residues. In germline, CDR1 is MNHEY, CDR2 SVGAGI. With 6 bases clipped from V and 9 bases from J, the junction kept 9 bases outside the gene matches. CDR3 protein: CASSPPDRVQAFF. CDR3 DNA sequence: TGTGCCAGCAGCCCGCCGGACAGGGTACAAGCTTTCTTT.

V gene TRBV7-2 combines with J gene TRBJ1-1, with 7 bases lining up with TRBD1. In germline, CDR1 is SGHTA, CDR2 FQGNSA. The CDR3 has 15 residues. Trimming removed 7 bases from V and 4 bases from J; junction bases left unmatched: 12. CDR3 in DNA: TGTGCCAGCACCTCTAGGGGGCTCGTAAGCACTGAAGCTTTCTTT. It yields the protein CASTSRGLVSTEAFF.

This rearrangement joins TRBV7-2 to TRBJ1-2; D might be TRBD1 (5 bases). V dropped 11 bases and J dropped 1 base, with 14 bases sitting between them. This CDR3 spans 13 amino acids. In germline, CDR1 is SGHTA, CDR2 FQGNSA. The CDR3 spells CACQDKLNYGYTF. The CDR3 bases are TGTGCCTGTCAGGACAAGCTTAACTATGGCTACACCTTC.

The table lists this clone with a few counts. The chain joins TRBV30 to TRBJ1-1; maybe TRBD1 (5 bases). V was cut by 5 bases and J by 5 bases, with 18 bases left in between. Germline V gene sequence: CDR1 GTSNPN, CDR2 SVGIG (reference sequence). This CDR3 region has 14 residues. This CDR3 is CAWSKGPPRTEAFF. The CDR3 DNA reads TGTGCCTGGTCAAAGGGGCCTCCGAGGACTGAAGCTTTCTTT.

This clone appeared a few times. The V call is TRBV4-3, the J call TRBJ1-1, with TRBD1 as a possible D gene (6 bases). The germline CDR1 and CDR2 sequences are LGHNA and YSLEER. Trimming removed 1 base from V and 4 bases from J, with 13 bases in between. The CDR3 consists of 15 residues. The CDR3 region is CASSQGGGVATEAFF. The CDR3 bases are TGCGCCAGCAGCCAAGGAGGGGGGGTCGCCACTGAAGCTTTCTTT.

The chain carries TRBV15 and TRBJ1-5; 8 nucleotides match TRBD1. This CDR3 has 14 amino acids. V was clipped by 8 bases and J by 0 bases; unmatched bases: 3. CDR1 and CDR2 from the germline V gene are LNHNV and YYDKDF (reference sequence). CDR3 in amino acids: CATGTGYSNQPQHF. CDR3 DNA: TGTGCCACCGGGACAGGTTATAGCAATCAGCCCCAGCATTTT.

This clone was counted a few times. The rearrangement uses TRBV5-1 and TRBJ2-1; 7 nucleotides agree with TRBD1. This CDR3 is built from 16 residues. V trimming: 1 base; J trimming: 5 bases; junction bases outside the gene matches: 9. Looked up from germline, CDR1 is SGHRS and CDR2 is YFSETQ. In DNA, the CDR3 is TGCGCCAGCAGCTTGCAGCCAGGGGGTACAAACAATGAGCAGTTCTTC. This codes for CASSLQPGGTNNEQFF.

CDR3 amino acids: CASSKGQILNTGELFF. CDR3 sequence (DNA): TGTGCCAGTAGTAAAGGACAGATCCTGAACACCGGGGAGCTGTTTTTT. This rearrangement joins TRBV19 to TRBJ2-2; D perhaps matches TRBD1 (6 bases). V lost 4 bases, J lost 1 base, and 13 bases lay in between. The germline V gene has CDR1 LNHDA and CDR2 SQIVND (reference sequence). This CDR3 comprises 16 residues. The full variable domain, with the rest looked up from reference TRBV19 and TRBJ2-2, is DGGITQSPKYLFRKEGQNVTLSCEQNLNHDAMYWYRQDPGQGLRLIYYSQIVNDFQKGDIAEGYSVSREKKESFPLTVTSAQKNPTAFYLCASSKGQILNTGELFFGEGSRLTVL.

This clone was seen only a few times. The chain links TRBV7-2 to TRBJ1-2; no reliable D call. Germline loops: CDR1 SGHTA, CDR2 FQGNSA. This CDR3 is built from 13 residues. Deletions cut 0 bases from V and 4 bases from J, with 6 bases between. CDR3 protein: CASSLAQFYGYTF. The CDR3 nucleotides read TGTGCCAGCAGCTTAGCACAGTTCTATGGCTACACCTTC.

The chain uses TRBV29-1 and TRBJ2-5, with a tentative D call TRBD1 (5 bases). The V end was cut by 3 bases, the J end by 4 bases, with 12 bases between. CDR3 size: 13 residues. Germline values: CDR1 SQVTM, CDR2 ANQGSEA. The CDR3 DNA reads TGCAGCGTTGAGGCAACTGGGGCAGAGACCCAGTACTTC. This sequence encodes CSVEATGAETQYF. Supplemented by reference TRBV29-1 and TRBJ2-5, the full variable domain reads SAVISQKPSRDICQRGTSLTIQCQVDSQVTMMFWYRQQPGQSLTLIATANQGSEATYESGFVIDKFPISRPNLTFSTLTVSNMSPEDSSIYLCSVEATGAETQYFGPGTRLLVL.

The J gene is TRBJ1-5, the V gene TRBV6-5; 9 bases match TRBD1. Germline trimming cut 4 bases from V and 7 bases from J; bases unmatched to any gene: 8. CDR1 and CDR2 from the germline V gene are MNHEY and SVGAGI. The CDR3 runs 15 residues. DNA of the CDR3: TGTGCCAGCAGTTCCGGGACAGGGATCGACCAGCCCCAGCATTTT. Translation: CASSSGTGIDQPQHF.

In this sample, this clone turned up a few times. The same CDR3 can be traced to other DNA sequences in this sample. The chain carries TRBV5-1 and TRBJ2-3, with D maybe TRBD1 (6 bases). V lost 4 bases to trimming and J lost 2 bases, with 11 bases between them. This CDR3 has 14 residues. Germline-derived CDR1 and CDR2 are SGHRS and YFSETQ. In DNA form, the CDR3 reads TGCGCCAGCAGCCTAGGACAGACCACAGATACGCAGTATTTT. This translates into CASSLGQTTDTQYF.

V usage is TRBV7-9 and J usage is TRBJ2-5; D is perhaps TRBD2 (6 bases). Germline V gene sequence: CDR1 SEHNR, CDR2 FQNEAQ (reference sequence). The CDR3 is made up of 14 amino acids. V was cut by 6 bases and J by 3 bases, with 14 bases left in between. The CDR3 coding sequence is TGTGCCAGCAGGACCGACGGGGGAGAAGAGACCCAGTACTTC. This encodes CASRTDGGEETQYF.

CDR3: CASSTEARGAQYF. CDR3 sequence (DNA): TGTGCCAGCAGCACAGAGGCCAGGGGCGCGCAGTACTTC. This chain joins TRBV7-2 and TRBJ2-7, with a tentative D call TRBD1 (6 bases). Trimming stripped 5 bases from V and 9 bases from J, with 17 bases between. The CDR3 sequence is 13 residues long. In germline, CDR1 is SGHTA, CDR2 FQGNSA. Full variable domain (missing parts from reference TRBV7-2 and TRBJ2-7): GAGVSQSPSNKVTEKGKDVELRCDPISGHTALYWYRQSLGQGLEFLIYFQGNSAPDKSGLPSDRFSAERTGGSVSTLTIQRTQQEDSAVYLCASSTEARGAQYFGPGTRLTVT.

This clone was seen repeatedly, ten times or more. This rearrangement joins TRBV2 to TRBJ2-5; D perhaps matches TRBD2 (5 bases). Trimming took off 7 bases at V and 7 bases at J, with 13 bases between the two ends. CDR1 is SNHLY and CDR2 is FYNNEI in the germline V gene. The CDR3 has 12 residues. The CDR3, as DNA: TGTGCCAGCATGTATCACGAGGGGACCCAGTACTTC. Residues: CASMYHEGTQYF.

This clone came up a few times. The chain uses TRBV19 and TRBJ1-1; 10 nucleotides match TRBD1. Trimming removed 5 bases from V and 4 bases from J; junction bases left unmatched: 4. Germline CDR1 and CDR2: LNHDA and SQIVND (reference sequence). CDR3 size: 14 residues. Written as DNA, the CDR3 is TGTGCCAGTAGTGGCCGGGACAGGGGCACTGAAGCTTTCTTT. It translates to CASSGRDRGTEAFF. Full variable domain (remainder filled in from reference TRBV19 and TRBJ1-1): DGGITQSPKYLFRKEGQNVTLSCEQNLNHDAMYWYRQDPGQGLRLIYYSQIVNDFQKGDIAEGYSVSREKKESFPLTVTSAQKNPTAFYLCASSGRDRGTEAFFGQGTRLTVV.

Here the CDR3 DNA reads TGTGCCAGCAGCGTAGGGCTGGGGGGAGCGGGATACGAGCAGTACTTC. This gives the protein CASSVGLGGAGYEQYF. This chain joins TRBV9 and TRBJ2-7, with 7 bases fitting TRBD2. Germline lookup yields CDR1 SGDLS and CDR2 YYNGEE. This CDR3 contains 16 residues. The V gene end was trimmed by 0 bases and the J gene end by 4 bases; junction bases not matched to a gene: 10.

This clone was detected only a few times. V is TRBV19 and J is TRBJ2-2; the D gene is possibly TRBD1 (6 bases). The V gene's germline CDR1 is LNHDA and CDR2 SQIVND (reference sequence). V lost 5 bases to trimming and J lost 4 bases, with 17 bases between them. CDR3 length: 16 amino acids. The chain's CDR3 is CASSLQGPRGTGELFF. In nucleotides, the CDR3 is TGTGCCAGTAGTTTACAGGGCCCCCGGGGCACCGGGGAGCTGTTTTTT.

This clone came up a few times. The CDR3 DNA follows: TGTGCCACCAGCAGAGAGTACAGGGTGAGCTCCTACAATGAGCAGTTCTTC. Translating gives CATSREYRVSSYNEQFF. V is TRBV15 and J is TRBJ2-1, with a tentative D call TRBD1 (6 bases). The length of the CDR3 is 17 residues. V shed 0 bases and J shed 0 bases, with 12 bases lying between them. CDR1 is LNHNV, CDR2 YYDKDF, per germline (reference sequence).

A few counts support this clone. The rearrangement uses TRBV5-4 and TRBJ2-1, with a possible D match to TRBD2 (6 bases). Germline V gene data show CDR1 as SGHNT and CDR2 as YYREEE (reference sequence). The V end lost 3 bases, the J end lost 0 bases, and 16 bases lay between the germline ends. The CDR3 loop spans 17 amino acids. The CDR3 spells CASSSRGSHGSYNEQFF. The CDR3 nucleotides read TGTGCCAGCAGCTCCCGGGGGTCACATGGCTCCTACAATGAGCAGTTCTTC.

The table lists this clone with a few counts. This chain connects TRBV5-1 to TRBJ2-1, with D perhaps matching TRBD1 (5 bases). The germline V and J ends were trimmed by 4 bases and 2 bases, with 13 bases remaining between them. The V gene's germline CDR1 is SGHRS and CDR2 YFSETQ. This CDR3 has 15 residues. CDR3 region: CASSPGADAYNEQFF. DNA of the CDR3: TGCGCCAGCAGCCCTGGGGCGGACGCCTACAATGAGCAGTTCTTC.

This clone has ten or more counts. The chain is built from TRBV5-4 and TRBJ2-2, with 9 bases aligning to TRBD1. This CDR3 comprises 15 residues. Germline V gene sequence: CDR1 SGHNT, CDR2 YYREEE (reference sequence). Trimming took 4 bases from V and 4 from J; bases not matched to a gene: 5. The CDR3 loop reads CASSRPDRGTGELFF. For the CDR3, the DNA is TGTGCCAGCAGCCGACCGGACAGGGGCACCGGGGAGCTGTTTTTT.

This clone was seen a handful of times. The J gene is TRBJ2-1, the V gene TRBV4-2; 13 bases match TRBD2. In germline, CDR1 is LGHNA, CDR2 YNFKEQ. The junction had 6 bases not matched to a gene; V was cut back by 5 bases and J by 5 bases. CDR3 size: 16 residues. This CDR3 is CASSSAGTSGNNEQFF. CDR3 DNA: TGTGCCAGCAGCTCCGCCGGGACTAGCGGGAACAATGAGCAGTTCTTC.

Concerning this clone itself: An end of the junction differs from the germline gene, which may be a read error. The chain couples TRBV7-7 to TRBJ2-3, with 7 bases matching TRBD2. Germline V lookup: CDR1 SSHAT, CDR2 FNYEAQ (reference sequence). The CDR3 is made up of 13 amino acids. CDR3 region: CASSTSEADTQYF. The CDR3 DNA is TGTGCTAGCAGCACTAGCGAGGCGGATACGCAGTATTTT.

The J gene is TRBJ2-1, the V gene TRBV7-2, with 8 bases that match TRBD2. This CDR3 spans 15 amino acids. Trimming took 4 bases from V and 2 from J; bases not matched to a gene: 4. The germline V gene encodes CDR1 SGHTA and CDR2 FQGNSA. This CDR3 reads CASSSLAAAYNEQFF. CDR3 DNA: TGTGCCAGCAGCTCACTAGCGGCAGCCTACAATGAGCAGTTCTTC.

The chain uses TRBV4-1 and TRBJ2-1; TRBD1 matches 10 bases. Losses at the gene ends were 5 bases for V and 5 bases for J; bases not matched to a gene: 9. Looked up from germline, CDR1 is MGHRA and CDR2 is YSYEKL. This CDR3 region has 16 residues. CDR3 sequence reads: CASSASTGGYNNEQFF. The CDR3 nucleotides read TGCGCCAGCAGCGCATCGACAGGGGGCTACAACAATGAGCAGTTCTTC.